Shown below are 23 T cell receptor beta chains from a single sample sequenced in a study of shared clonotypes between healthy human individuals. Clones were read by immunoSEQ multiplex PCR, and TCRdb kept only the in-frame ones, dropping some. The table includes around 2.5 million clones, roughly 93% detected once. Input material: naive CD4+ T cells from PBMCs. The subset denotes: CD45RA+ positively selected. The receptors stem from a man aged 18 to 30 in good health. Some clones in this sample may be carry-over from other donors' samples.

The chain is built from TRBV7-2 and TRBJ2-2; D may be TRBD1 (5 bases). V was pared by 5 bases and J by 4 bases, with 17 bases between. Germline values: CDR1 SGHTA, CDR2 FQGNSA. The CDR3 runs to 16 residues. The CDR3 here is CASSHYRNLATGELFF. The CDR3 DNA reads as TGTGCCAGCAGCCACTACAGGAATTTGGCCACCGGGGAGCTGTTTTTT.

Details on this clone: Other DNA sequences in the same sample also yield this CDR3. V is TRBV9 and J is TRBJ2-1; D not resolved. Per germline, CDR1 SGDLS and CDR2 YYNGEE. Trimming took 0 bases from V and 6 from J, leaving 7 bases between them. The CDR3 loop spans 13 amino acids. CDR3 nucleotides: TGTGCCAGCAGCGTAGTGGGCCGCAATGAGCAGTTCTTC. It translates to CASSVVGRNEQFF.

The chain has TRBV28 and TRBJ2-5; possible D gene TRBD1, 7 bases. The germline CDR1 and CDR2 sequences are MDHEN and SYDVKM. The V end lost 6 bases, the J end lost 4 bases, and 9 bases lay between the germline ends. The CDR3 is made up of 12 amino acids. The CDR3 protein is CASSQGGETQYF. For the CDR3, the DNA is TGTGCCAGCAGCCAGGGGGGAGAGACCCAGTACTTC.

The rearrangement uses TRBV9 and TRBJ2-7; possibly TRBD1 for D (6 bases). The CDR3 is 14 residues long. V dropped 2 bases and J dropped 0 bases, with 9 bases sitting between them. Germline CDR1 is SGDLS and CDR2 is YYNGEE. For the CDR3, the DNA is TGTGCCAGCAGCGTCAGACAGGACTCCTACGAGCAGTACTTC. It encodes CASSVRQDSYEQYF.

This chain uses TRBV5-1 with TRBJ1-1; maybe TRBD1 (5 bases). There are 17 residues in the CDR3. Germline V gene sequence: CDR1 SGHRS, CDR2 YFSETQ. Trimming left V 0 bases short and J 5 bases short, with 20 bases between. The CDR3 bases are TGCGCCAGCAGCTTGGCCCCGAGTTCTAGGGGAGAGACTGAAGCTTTCTTT. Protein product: CASSLAPSSRGETEAFF. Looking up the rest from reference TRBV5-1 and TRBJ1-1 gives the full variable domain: KAGVTQTPRYLIKTRGQQVTLSCSPISGHRSVSWYQQTPGQGLQFLFEYFSETQRNKGNFPGRFSGRQFSNSRSEMNVSTLELGDSALYLCASSLAPSSRGETEAFFGQGTRLTVV.

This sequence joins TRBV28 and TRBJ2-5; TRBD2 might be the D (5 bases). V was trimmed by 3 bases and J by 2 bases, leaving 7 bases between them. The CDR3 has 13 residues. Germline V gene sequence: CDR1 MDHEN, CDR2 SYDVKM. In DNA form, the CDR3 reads TGTGCCAGCAGTTTCTTAGCGCAAGAGACCCAGTACTTC. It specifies CASSFLAQETQYF.

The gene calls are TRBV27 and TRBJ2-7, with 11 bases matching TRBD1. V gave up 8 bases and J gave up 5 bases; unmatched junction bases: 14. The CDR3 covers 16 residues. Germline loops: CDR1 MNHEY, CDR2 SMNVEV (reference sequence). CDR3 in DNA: TGTGCCAGCTCCTTTGTAGGGACAGGGGGTATGGACGAGCAGTACTTC. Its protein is CASSFVGTGGMDEQYF.

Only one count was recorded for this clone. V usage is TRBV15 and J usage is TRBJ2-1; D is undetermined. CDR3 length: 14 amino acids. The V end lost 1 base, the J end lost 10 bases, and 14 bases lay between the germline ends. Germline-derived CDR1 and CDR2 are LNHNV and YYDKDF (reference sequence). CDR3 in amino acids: CATSRVGLAGEQFF. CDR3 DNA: TGTGCCACCAGCAGAGTAGGTTTGGCAGGCGAGCAGTTCTTC.

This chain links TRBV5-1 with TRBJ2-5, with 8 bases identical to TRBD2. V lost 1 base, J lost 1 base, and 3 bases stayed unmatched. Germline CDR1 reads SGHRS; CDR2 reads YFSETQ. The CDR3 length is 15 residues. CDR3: CASSLLLAAQETQYF. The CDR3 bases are TGCGCCAGCAGCTTGCTACTAGCGGCCCAAGAGACCCAGTACTTC.

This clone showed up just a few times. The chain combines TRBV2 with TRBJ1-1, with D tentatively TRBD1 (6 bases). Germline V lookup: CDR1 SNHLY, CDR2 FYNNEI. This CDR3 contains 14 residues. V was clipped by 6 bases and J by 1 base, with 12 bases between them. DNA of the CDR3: TGTGCCAGCAGCAAGACAGGCCCGAACACTGAAGCTTTCTTT. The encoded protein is CASSKTGPNTEAFF.

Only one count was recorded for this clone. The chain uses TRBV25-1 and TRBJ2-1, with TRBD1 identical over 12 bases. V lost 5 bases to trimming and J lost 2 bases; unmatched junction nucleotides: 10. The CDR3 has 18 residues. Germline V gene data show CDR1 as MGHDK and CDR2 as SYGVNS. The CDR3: CASSSGQGAGWTYNEQFF. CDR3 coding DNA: TGTGCCAGCAGTTCGGGACAGGGGGCCGGATGGACCTACAATGAGCAGTTCTTC.

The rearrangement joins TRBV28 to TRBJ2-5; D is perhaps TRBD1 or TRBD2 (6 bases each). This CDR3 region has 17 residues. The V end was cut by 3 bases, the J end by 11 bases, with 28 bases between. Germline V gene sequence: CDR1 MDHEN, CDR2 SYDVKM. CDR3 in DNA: TGTGCCAGCAGTTTGTCCCGCTCTTCGGGGGCTAGGGGAGAGCAGTACTTC. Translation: CASSLSRSSGARGEQYF.

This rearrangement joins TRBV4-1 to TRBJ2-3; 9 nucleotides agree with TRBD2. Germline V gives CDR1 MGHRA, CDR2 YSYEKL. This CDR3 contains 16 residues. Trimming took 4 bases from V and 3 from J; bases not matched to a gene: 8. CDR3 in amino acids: CASSRQGLAWTDTQYF. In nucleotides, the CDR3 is TGCGCCAGCAGCCGTCAGGGACTAGCATGGACAGATACGCAGTATTTT.

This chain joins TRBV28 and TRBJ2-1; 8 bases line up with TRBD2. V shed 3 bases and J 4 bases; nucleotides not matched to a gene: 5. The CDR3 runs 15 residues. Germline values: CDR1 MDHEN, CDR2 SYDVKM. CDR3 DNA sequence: TGTGCCAGCAGTTTTGCGGGAGGTCCGTACAATGAGCAGTTCTTC. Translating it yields CASSFAGGPYNEQFF.

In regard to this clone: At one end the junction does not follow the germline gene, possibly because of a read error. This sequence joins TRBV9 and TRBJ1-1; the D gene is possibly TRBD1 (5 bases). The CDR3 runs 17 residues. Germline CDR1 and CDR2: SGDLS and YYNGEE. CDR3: CASSASMGVLANSEAFF. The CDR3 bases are TGTGCCAGCAGCGCCTCGATGGGGGTATTGGCGAACTCTGAAGCTTTCTTT. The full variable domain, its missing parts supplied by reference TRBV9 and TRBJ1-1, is DSGVTQTPKHLITATGQRVTLRCSPRSGDLSVYWYQQSLDQGLQFLIQYYNGEERAKGNILERFSAQQFPDLHSELNLSSLELGDSALYFCASSASMGVLANSEAFFGQGTRLTVV.

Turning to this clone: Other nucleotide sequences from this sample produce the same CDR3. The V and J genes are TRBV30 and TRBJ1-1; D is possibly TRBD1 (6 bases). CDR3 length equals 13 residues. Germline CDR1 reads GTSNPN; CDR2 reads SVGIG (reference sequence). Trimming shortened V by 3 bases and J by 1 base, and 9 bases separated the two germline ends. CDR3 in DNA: TGTGCCTGGAGCGAGACAGGGAACACTGAAGCTTTCTTT. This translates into CAWSETGNTEAFF.

The CDR3 sequence is CSVGGGTTQETQYF. The CDR3, as DNA: TGCAGCGTTGGGGGAGGGACTACCCAAGAGACCCAGTACTTC. V is TRBV29-1 and J is TRBJ2-5; TRBD2 matches at 7 bases. Germline V CDR1 and CDR2: SQVTM, ANQGSEA. This CDR3 has 14 residues. With V trimmed by 4 bases and J by 1 base, 6 bases remained unmatched.

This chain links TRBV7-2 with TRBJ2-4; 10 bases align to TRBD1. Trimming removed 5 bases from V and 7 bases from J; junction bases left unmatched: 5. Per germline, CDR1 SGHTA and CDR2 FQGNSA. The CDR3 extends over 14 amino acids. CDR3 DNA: TGTGCCAGCAGCCGGGACAGGGGTGTGAACATTCAGTACTTC. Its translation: CASSRDRGVNIQYF.

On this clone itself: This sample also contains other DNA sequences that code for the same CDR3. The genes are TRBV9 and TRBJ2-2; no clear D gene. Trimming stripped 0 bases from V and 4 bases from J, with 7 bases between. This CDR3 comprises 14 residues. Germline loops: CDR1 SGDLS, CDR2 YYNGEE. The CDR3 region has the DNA TGTGCCAGCAGCGTAGAAGTGCTCACCGGGGAGCTGTTTTTT. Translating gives CASSVEVLTGELFF. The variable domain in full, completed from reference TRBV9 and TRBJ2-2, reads DSGVTQTPKHLITATGQRVTLRCSPRSGDLSVYWYQQSLDQGLQFLIQYYNGEERAKGNILERFSAQQFPDLHSELNLSSLELGDSALYFCASSVEVLTGELFFGEGSRLTVL.

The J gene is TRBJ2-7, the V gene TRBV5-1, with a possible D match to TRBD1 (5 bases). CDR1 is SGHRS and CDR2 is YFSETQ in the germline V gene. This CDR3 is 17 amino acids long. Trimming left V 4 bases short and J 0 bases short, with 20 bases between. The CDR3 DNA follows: TGCGCCAGCAGCAGAAATTTATTTACAGGTTTCTCCTACGAGCAGTACTTC. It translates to CASSRNLFTGFSYEQYF.

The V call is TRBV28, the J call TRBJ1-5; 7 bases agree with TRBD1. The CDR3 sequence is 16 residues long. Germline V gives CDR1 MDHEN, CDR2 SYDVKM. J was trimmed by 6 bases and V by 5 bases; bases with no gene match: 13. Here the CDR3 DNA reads TGTGCCAGCAGTCCGAACGACAGGGTCCCAGTTCAGCCCCAGCATTTT. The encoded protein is CASSPNDRVPVQPQHF.

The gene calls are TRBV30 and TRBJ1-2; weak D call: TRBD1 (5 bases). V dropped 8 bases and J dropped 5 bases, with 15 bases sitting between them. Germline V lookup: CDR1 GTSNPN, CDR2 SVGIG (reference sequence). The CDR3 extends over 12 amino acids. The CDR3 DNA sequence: TGTGCCGGGGGAGAGGGTTATTATGGCTACACCTTC. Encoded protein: CAGGEGYYGYTF.

The CDR3 region has the DNA TGTGCCAGCAGATCAGGGTCCGACTTCGGTGAGCAGTTCTTC. This translates into CASRSGSDFGEQFF. The chain joins TRBV6-4 to TRBJ2-1, with a weak D call TRBD1 (5 bases). V lost 6 bases and J lost 9, with 18 bases in between. CDR1 and CDR2 from the germline V gene are MRHNA and SNTAGT. This CDR3 has 14 amino acids.